The next 9 T cell receptor beta chains were all read from a single sample in a study of cytomegalovirus exposure and HLA in healthy donors. A multiplex PCR was run with 60 Vbeta primers and 13 Jbeta primers. Assay used: immunoSEQ multiplex PCR; TCRdb lists only in-frame clones, some missing. The sample holds roughly 45,000 clones. The specimen was PBMCs. These receptors came from a woman aged 25 to 39 in good health and CMV-seronegative.

The rearrangement joins TRBV5-6 to TRBJ1-4, with 10 bases lining up with TRBD1. Germline CDR1 reads SGHDT; CDR2 reads YYEEEE. Germline trimming cut 0 bases from V and 7 bases from J; bases unmatched to any gene: 0. CDR3 length: 14 amino acids. CDR3 protein: CASSLGDRGEKLFF. The CDR3 DNA reads as TGTGCCAGCAGCTTGGGGGACAGGGGTGAAAAACTGTTTTTT.

The chain recombines TRBV7-2 with TRBJ2-1; TRBD2 agrees at 13 bases. In germline, CDR1 is SGHTA, CDR2 FQGNSA. CDR3 length equals 16 residues. V shed 1 base and J 8 bases; nucleotides not matched to a gene: 5. The CDR3 loop is CASSLGTSGSLDEQFF. In nucleotides, the CDR3 is TGTGCCAGCAGCTTAGGGACTAGCGGGAGTCTGGATGAGCAGTTCTTC.

The chain recombines TRBV28 with TRBJ1-1; D might be TRBD1 (5 bases). Trimming shortened V by 4 bases and J by 11 bases, and 23 bases separated the two germline ends. The CDR3 length is 15 residues. Per the germline V gene, CDR1 is MDHEN and CDR2 is SYDVKM. This CDR3 is CASSYQPDSGGWAFF. CDR3 coding DNA: TGTGCCAGCAGTTACCAACCCGACAGTGGGGGGTGGGCTTTCTTT.

The chain links TRBV28 to TRBJ1-2, with D uncertain. The CDR3 covers 14 residues. Germline V gene sequence: CDR1 MDHEN, CDR2 SYDVKM. Between the trimmed V and J ends, which lost 4 bases and 8 bases, there was a span of 17 bases. CDR3: CASSSPGPSAGYTF. CDR3 sequence (DNA): TGTGCCAGCAGTTCCCCAGGTCCCAGTGCGGGCTACACCTTC.

This rearrangement joins TRBV6-5 to TRBJ2-1, with 7 bases aligning to TRBD2. Trimming removed 2 bases from V and 10 bases from J; junction bases left unmatched: 5. The CDR3 contains 13 residues. In germline, CDR1 is MNHEY, CDR2 SVGAGI. DNA of the CDR3: TGTGCCAGCAGTTACGGTGCTAGCGGAGAGCAGTTCTTC. Translated: CASSYGASGEQFF.

The rearrangement uses TRBV4-1 and TRBJ1-2, with TRBD1 as a possible D gene (5 bases). CDR3 length: 16 residues. From germline, CDR1 is MGHRA and CDR2 YSYEKL. The ends were cut back, 4 bases at V and 11 bases at J, with 26 bases in the middle. The DNA for the CDR3 is TGCGCCAGCAGCCTAGGCGAAGGGGCAGGGCTGCTCGGGTACACCTTC. Translated, it gives CASSLGEGAGLLGYTF.

CDR3 in DNA: TGCGCCAGCAGCTTGGGAGCCGAGGAGACCCAGTACTTC. Residues: CASSLGAEETQYF. The chain employs TRBV5-1 and TRBJ2-5; D is ambiguous. CDR3 size: 13 residues. With 0 bases removed from V and 5 bases from J, the gap between germline ends came to 8 bases. Germline CDR1 SGHRS, CDR2 YFSETQ.

This chain connects TRBV4-1 to TRBJ2-7; 9 bases match TRBD2. The V gene's germline CDR1 is MGHRA and CDR2 YSYEKL. This CDR3 is built from 15 residues. J gave up 2 bases and V 1 base, and 3 bases lay outside the gene matches. The CDR3 sequence: CASSQGLAGPYEQYF. CDR3 in DNA: TGCGCCAGCAGCCAAGGGCTAGCGGGACCCTACGAGCAGTACTTC.

The chain joins TRBV6-6 to TRBJ2-1; D possibly corresponds to TRBD2 (5 bases). This CDR3 contains 16 residues. The V end was cut by 6 bases, the J end by 0 bases, with 15 bases between. Germline CDR1 reads MNHNY; CDR2 reads SVGAGI (reference sequence). CDR3 DNA: TGTGCCAGCAGCAGAAGTAGCGATAGCTCCTACAATGAGCAGTTCTTC. It specifies CASSRSSDSSYNEQFF.